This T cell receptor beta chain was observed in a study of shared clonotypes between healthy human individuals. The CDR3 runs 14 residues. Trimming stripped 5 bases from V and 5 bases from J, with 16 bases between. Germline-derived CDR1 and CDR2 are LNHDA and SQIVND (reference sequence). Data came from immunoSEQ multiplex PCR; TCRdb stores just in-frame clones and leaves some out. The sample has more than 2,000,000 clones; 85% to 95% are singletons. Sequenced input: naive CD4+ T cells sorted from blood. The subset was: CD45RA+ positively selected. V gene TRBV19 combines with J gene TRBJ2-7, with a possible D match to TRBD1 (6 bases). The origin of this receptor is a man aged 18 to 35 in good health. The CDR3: CASSSPGHANEQYF. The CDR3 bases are TGTGCCAGTAGTTCACCGGGACACGCCAACGAGCAGTACTTC.